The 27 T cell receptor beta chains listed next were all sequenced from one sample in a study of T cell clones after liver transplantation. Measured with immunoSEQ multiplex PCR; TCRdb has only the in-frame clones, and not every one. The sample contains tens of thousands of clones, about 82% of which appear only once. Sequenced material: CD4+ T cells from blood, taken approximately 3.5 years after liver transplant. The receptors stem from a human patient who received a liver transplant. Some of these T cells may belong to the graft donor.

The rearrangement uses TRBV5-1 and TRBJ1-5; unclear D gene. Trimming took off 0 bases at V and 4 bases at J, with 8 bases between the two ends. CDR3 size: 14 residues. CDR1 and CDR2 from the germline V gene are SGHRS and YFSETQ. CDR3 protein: CASSLGSGNQPQHF. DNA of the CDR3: TGCGCCAGCAGCTTGGGTTCGGGGAATCAGCCCCAGCATTTT.

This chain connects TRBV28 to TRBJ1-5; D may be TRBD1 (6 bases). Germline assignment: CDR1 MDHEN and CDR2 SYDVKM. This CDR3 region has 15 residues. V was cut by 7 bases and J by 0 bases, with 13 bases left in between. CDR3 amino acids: CASISGGRSNQPQHF. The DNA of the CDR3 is TGTGCCAGCATCTCGGGGGGCCGTAGCAATCAGCCCCAGCATTTT.

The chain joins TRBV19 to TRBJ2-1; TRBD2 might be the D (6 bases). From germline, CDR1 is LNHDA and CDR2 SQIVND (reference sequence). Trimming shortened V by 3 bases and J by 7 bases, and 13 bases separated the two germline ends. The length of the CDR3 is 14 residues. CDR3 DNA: TGTGCCAGTAGTATCCGGGAGCCACTGAATGAGCAGTTCTTC. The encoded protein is CASSIREPLNEQFF.

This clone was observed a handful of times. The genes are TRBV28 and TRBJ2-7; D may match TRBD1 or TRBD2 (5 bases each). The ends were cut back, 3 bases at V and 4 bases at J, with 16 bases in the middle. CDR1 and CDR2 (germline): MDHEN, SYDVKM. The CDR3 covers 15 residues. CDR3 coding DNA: TGTGCCAGCAGTTTCCCCCCGGGACGGGGATACGAGCAGTACTTC. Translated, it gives CASSFPPGRGYEQYF.

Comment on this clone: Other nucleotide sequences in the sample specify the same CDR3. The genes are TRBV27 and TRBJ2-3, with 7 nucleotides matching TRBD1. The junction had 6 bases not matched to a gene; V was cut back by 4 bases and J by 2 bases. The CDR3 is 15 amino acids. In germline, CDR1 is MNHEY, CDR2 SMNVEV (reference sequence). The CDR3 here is CASSSRDRVTDTQYF. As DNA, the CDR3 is TGTGCCAGCAGTTCCCGTGACAGGGTCACAGATACGCAGTATTTT.

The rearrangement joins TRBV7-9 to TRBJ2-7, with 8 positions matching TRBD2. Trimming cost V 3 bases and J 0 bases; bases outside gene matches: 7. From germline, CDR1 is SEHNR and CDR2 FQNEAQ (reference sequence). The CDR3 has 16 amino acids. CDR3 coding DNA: TGTGCCAGCAGCTTGGGGGCGGGACTAGACTCCTACGAGCAGTACTTC. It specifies CASSLGAGLDSYEQYF.

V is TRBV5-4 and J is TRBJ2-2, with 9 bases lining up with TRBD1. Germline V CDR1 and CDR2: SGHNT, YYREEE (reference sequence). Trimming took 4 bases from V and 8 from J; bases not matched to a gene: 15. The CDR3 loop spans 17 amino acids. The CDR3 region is CASSALFRDRDRGELFF. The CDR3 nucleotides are TGTGCCAGCAGCGCACTATTCCGGGACAGGGATAGGGGGGAGCTGTTTTTT.

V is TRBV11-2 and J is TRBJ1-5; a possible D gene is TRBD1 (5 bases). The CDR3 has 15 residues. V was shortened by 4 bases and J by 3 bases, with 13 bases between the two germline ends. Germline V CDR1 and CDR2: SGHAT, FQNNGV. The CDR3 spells CASSSMGLYNQPQHF. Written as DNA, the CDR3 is TGTGCCAGCAGCTCCATGGGGCTCTACAATCAGCCCCAGCATTTT.

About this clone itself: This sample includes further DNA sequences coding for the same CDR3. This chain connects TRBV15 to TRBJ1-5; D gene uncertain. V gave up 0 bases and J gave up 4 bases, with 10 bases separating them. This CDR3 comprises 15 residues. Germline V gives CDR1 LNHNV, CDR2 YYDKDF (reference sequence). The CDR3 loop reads CATSRDHGGNQPQHF. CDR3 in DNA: TGTGCCACCAGCAGAGATCACGGAGGGAATCAGCCCCAGCATTTT.

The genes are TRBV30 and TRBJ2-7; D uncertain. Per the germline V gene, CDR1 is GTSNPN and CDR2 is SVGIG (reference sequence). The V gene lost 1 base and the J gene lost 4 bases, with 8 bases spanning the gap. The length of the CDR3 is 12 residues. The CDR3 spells CAWSDRVYEQYF. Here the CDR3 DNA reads TGTGCCTGGAGTGATCGAGTTTACGAGCAGTACTTC.

CDR3 sequence (DNA): TGCAGCGTTGAGGGCATACTCCACACAGATACGCAGTATTTT. Translation gives CSVEGILHTDTQYF. V is TRBV29-1 and J is TRBJ2-3; D is ambiguous. The V gene's germline CDR1 is SQVTM and CDR2 ANQGSEA. This CDR3 comprises 14 residues. Trimming took 3 bases from V and 2 from J, leaving 12 bases between them.

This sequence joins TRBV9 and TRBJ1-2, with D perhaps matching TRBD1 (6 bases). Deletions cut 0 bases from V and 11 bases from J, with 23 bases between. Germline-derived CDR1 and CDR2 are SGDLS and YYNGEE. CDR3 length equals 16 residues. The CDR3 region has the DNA TGTGCCAGCAGCGTAGGAAGCAGGGGTACCCAAGGGGGATACACCTTC. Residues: CASSVGSRGTQGGYTF. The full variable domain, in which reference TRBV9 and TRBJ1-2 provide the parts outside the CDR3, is DSGVTQTPKHLITATGQRVTLRCSPRSGDLSVYWYQQSLDQGLQFLIQYYNGEERAKGNILERFSAQQFPDLHSELNLSSLELGDSALYFCASSVGSRGTQGGYTFGSGTRLTVV.

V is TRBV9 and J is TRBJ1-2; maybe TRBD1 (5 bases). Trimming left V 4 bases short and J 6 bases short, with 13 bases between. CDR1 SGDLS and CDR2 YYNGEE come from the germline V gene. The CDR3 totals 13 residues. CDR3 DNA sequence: TGTGCCAGCAGCAAGGGGTTTGACGATGGCTACACCTTC. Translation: CASSKGFDDGYTF.

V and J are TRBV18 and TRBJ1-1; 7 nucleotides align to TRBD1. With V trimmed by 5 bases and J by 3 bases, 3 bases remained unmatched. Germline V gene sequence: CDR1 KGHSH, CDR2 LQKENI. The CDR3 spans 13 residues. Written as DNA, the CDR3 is TGTGCCAGCTCAAGGACAGGATACACTGAAGCTTTCTTT. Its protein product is CASSRTGYTEAFF.

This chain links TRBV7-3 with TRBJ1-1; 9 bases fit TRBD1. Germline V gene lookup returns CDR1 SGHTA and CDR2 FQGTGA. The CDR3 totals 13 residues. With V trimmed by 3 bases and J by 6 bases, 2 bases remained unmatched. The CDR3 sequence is CASSLRQGAEAFF. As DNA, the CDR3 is TGTGCCAGCAGCTTGCGACAGGGGGCTGAAGCTTTCTTT.

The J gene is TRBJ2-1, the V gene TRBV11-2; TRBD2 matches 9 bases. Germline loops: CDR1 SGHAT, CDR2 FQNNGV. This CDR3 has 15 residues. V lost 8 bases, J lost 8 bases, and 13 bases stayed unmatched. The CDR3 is CASALSGSGPHEQFF. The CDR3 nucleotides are TGTGCCAGCGCACTTAGCGGGAGTGGGCCCCATGAGCAGTTCTTC.

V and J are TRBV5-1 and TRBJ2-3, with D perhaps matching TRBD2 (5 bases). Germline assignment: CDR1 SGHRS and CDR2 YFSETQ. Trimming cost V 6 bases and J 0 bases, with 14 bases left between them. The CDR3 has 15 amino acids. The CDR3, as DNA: TGCGCCAGCAATCCCGGGGTAGGAAGCACAGATACGCAGTATTTT. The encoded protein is CASNPGVGSTDTQYF.

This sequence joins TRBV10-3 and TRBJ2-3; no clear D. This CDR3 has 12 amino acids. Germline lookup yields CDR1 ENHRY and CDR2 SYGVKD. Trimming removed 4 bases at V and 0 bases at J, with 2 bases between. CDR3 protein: CAISGSTDTQYF. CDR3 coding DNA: TGTGCCATCAGTGGGAGCACAGATACGCAGTATTTT.

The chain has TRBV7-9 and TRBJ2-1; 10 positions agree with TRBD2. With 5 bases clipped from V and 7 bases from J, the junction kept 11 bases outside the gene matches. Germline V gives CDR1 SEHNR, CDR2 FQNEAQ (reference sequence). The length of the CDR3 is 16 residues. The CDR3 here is CASSLPSGRAYNEQFF. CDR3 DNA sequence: TGTGCCAGCAGCCTCCCAAGCGGGAGGGCATATAATGAGCAGTTCTTC. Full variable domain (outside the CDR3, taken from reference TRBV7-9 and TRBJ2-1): DTGVSQNPRHKITKRGQNVTFRCDPISEHNRLYWYRQTLGQGPEFLTYFQNEAQLEKSRLLSDRFSAERPKGSFSTLEIQRTEQGDSAMYLCASSLPSGRAYNEQFFGPGTRLTVL.

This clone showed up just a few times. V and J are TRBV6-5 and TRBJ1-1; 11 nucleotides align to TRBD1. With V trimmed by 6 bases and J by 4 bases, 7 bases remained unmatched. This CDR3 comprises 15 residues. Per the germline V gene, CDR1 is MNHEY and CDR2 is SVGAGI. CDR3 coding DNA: TGTGCCAGCAGCGGACAGGGGGCGGGGAGCACTGAAGCTTTCTTT. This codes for CASSGQGAGSTEAFF.

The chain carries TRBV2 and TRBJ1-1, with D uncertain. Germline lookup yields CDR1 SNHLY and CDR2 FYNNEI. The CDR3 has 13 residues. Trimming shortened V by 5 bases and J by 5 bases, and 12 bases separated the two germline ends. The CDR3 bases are TGTGCCAGCAGTTCGGCCCCTCGGACTGAAGCTTTCTTT. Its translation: CASSSAPRTEAFF.

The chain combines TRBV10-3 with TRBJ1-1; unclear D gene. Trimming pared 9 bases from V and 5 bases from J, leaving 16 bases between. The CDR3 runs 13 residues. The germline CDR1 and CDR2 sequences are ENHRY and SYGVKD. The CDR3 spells CAMGANWGTEAFF. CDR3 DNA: TGTGCCATGGGCGCTAATTGGGGAACTGAAGCTTTCTTT.

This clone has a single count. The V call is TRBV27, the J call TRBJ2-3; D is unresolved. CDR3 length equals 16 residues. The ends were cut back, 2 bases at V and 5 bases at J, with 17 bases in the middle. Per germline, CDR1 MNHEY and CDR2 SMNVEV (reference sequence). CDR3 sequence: CASSLHGASEEDTQYF. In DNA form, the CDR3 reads TGTGCCAGCAGTTTACACGGCGCGTCCGAGGAAGATACGCAGTATTTT.

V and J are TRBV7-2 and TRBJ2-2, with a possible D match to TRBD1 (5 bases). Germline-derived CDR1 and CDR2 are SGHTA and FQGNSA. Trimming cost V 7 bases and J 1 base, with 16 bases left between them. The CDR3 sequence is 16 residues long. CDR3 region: CASNYQGWKNTGELFF. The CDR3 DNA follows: TGTGCCAGCAACTATCAGGGTTGGAAGAACACCGGGGAGCTGTTTTTT.

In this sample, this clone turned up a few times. CDR3 loop: CASSRDRAGNEQYF. The CDR3 nucleotides are TGTGCCAGCAGCCGCGACAGGGCAGGGAACGAGCAGTACTTC. The rearrangement joins TRBV7-8 to TRBJ2-7, with 7 bases that match TRBD1. There are 14 residues in the CDR3. The trim removed 5 bases at V and 5 bases at J, leaving 9 bases unmatched. CDR1 SGHVS and CDR2 FQNEAQ come from the germline V gene.

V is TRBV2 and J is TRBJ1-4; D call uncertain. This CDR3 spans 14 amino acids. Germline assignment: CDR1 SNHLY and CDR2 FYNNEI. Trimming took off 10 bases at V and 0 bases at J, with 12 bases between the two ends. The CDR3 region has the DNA TGTGCCACCCGGCAGAGTGCAACTAATGAAAAACTGTTTTTT. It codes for CATRQSATNEKLFF.

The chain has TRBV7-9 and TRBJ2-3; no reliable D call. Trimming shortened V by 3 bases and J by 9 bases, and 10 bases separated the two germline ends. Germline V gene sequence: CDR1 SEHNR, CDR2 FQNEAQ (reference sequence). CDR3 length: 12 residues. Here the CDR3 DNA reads TGTGCCAGCAGCTTGGAACCCCGGACGCAGTATTTT. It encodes CASSLEPRTQYF.